The sequence of this T cell receptor (beta chain) was determined in a study of radiation and T cells in renal cell carcinoma. Study background: Nephrectomy followed 15 Gy stereotactic body radiation by 4 weeks.

Some clones are missing from TCRdb's copy, which holds only in-frame ones; the method was immunoSEQ multiplex PCR. The sample lists fewer than 90,000 clones; around 85% were seen once. The CDR3 runs to 17 residues. Germline V gene lookup returns CDR1 SGHVS and CDR2 FQNEAQ. The junction had 8 bases not matched to a gene; V was cut back by 1 base and J by 4 bases. The time point was: blood 2 weeks post-SBRT. Treatment given: 15 Gy SBRT to primary tumor, nephrectomy 4 weeks later. Serial blood draws occurred at baseline and 2 and 4 weeks post-SBRT. The rearrangement links TRBV7-8 to TRBJ1-4; 8 bases agree with TRBD1. The sequence came from a woman in her forties or fifties with renal cell carcinoma. This material consisted of blood, taken from a patient whose treatment included radiotherapy and nephrectomy. The CDR3 nucleotides are TGTGCCAGCAGCTTAGAGGGCAGGGGGCCGGATAATGAAAAACTGTTTTTT. Amino acid sequence: CASSLEGRGPDNEKLFF.